The 8 T cell receptor beta chains given below trace back to one sample, sequenced in a study of T cell repertoires in cytomegalovirus infection. TCRdb processed the reads anew with MiXCR; each CDR3 protein has one entry. The profile shows hundreds of thousands of distinct CDR3 sequences, roughly 12% of them singletons. The sequenced material came from PBMCs. These receptors all stem from a human donor in good health (CMV status not recorded). Some clones in this sample may be carry-over from other donors' samples.

This clonotype was counted ten times or more. The rearrangement links TRBV20-1 to TRBJ2-7; the D is unclear. Germline CDR1 and CDR2: DFQATT and SNEGSKA (reference sequence). The CDR3 has 11 amino acids. The ends were cut back, 3 bases at V and 3 bases at J, with 6 bases in the middle. The CDR3 nucleotides are TGCAGTGCTAGGATCCTCTACGAGCAGTACTTC. Translated, it gives CSARILYEQYF.

This clonotype was counted only a few times. The chain recombines TRBV20-1 with TRBJ2-3, with D possibly matching TRBD1 (5 bases). The germline CDR1 and CDR2 sequences are DFQATT and SNEGSKA (reference sequence). The CDR3 runs to 14 residues. V dropped 5 bases and J dropped 8 bases, with 20 bases sitting between them. In DNA form, the CDR3 reads TGCAGTGCTCGCTCCATCAGGGCCTCGGTTACGCAGTATTTT. Protein sequence: CSARSIRASVTQYF.

The chain carries TRBV20-1 and TRBJ2-5, with D tentatively TRBD2 (6 bases). The V gene's germline CDR1 is DFQATT and CDR2 SNEGSKA (reference sequence). The CDR3 totals 14 residues. The V end lost 5 bases, the J end lost 4 bases, and 17 bases lay between the germline ends. The CDR3 region is CSAPRTTGGETQYF. The CDR3 DNA reads TGCAGTGCTCCGAGGACTACCGGTGGAGAGACCCAGTACTTC.

This clonotype has ten or more counts. The chain recombines TRBV7-9 with TRBJ2-5, with D perhaps TRBD2 (6 bases). The CDR3 runs 16 residues. Germline V lookup: CDR1 SEHNR, CDR2 FQNEAQ (reference sequence). Trimming left V 7 bases short and J 1 base short, with 19 bases between. In DNA form, the CDR3 reads TGTGCCAGCAACCTTTTAGCCGGGACTCCCCAAGAGACCCAGTACTTC. Protein product: CASNLLAGTPQETQYF.

This clonotype was observed many times. The V call is TRBV20-1, the J call TRBJ2-5; D is perhaps TRBD1 or TRBD2 (5 bases each). The CDR3 covers 14 residues. Germline values: CDR1 DFQATT, CDR2 SNEGSKA (reference sequence). The V end was cut by 3 bases, the J end by 4 bases, with 15 bases between. The CDR3 coding sequence is TGCAGTGCTAGCCCCGGGACCCAGGGAGAGACCCAGTACTTC. Translation gives CSASPGTQGETQYF.

This clonotype was counted at least ten times. This chain joins TRBV11-1 and TRBJ2-1; 11 bases line up with TRBD2. V was clipped by 6 bases and J by 3 bases; unmatched bases: 1. The germline V gene encodes CDR1 SGHAT and CDR2 FQDESV (reference sequence). This CDR3 is 14 amino acids long. This CDR3 is CASRGLAVYNEQFF. The CDR3 DNA reads as TGTGCCAGCAGGGGACTAGCGGTCTACAATGAGCAGTTCTTC.

This clonotype appeared many times. The chain is built from TRBV5-6 and TRBJ1-1; no reliable D call. Per the germline V gene, CDR1 is SGHDT and CDR2 is YYEEEE. This CDR3 is built from 15 residues. Trimming pared 2 bases from V and 4 bases from J, leaving 15 bases between. DNA of the CDR3: TGTGCCAGCAGCTTTATCCGGGCCGAGGTCACTGAAGCTTTCTTT. Translating gives CASSFIRAEVTEAFF.

This chain connects TRBV7-6 to TRBJ2-7; possibly TRBD1 or TRBD2 for D (6 bases each). CDR3 length equals 14 residues. CDR1 and CDR2 (germline): SGHVS, FNYEAQ. The V end lost 4 bases, the J end lost 8 bases, and 18 bases lay between the germline ends. The DNA of the CDR3 is TGTGCCAGCAGCTCGTCCGGGGGCGCCGCGAAGCAGTACTTC. The encoded protein is CASSSSGGAAKQYF.